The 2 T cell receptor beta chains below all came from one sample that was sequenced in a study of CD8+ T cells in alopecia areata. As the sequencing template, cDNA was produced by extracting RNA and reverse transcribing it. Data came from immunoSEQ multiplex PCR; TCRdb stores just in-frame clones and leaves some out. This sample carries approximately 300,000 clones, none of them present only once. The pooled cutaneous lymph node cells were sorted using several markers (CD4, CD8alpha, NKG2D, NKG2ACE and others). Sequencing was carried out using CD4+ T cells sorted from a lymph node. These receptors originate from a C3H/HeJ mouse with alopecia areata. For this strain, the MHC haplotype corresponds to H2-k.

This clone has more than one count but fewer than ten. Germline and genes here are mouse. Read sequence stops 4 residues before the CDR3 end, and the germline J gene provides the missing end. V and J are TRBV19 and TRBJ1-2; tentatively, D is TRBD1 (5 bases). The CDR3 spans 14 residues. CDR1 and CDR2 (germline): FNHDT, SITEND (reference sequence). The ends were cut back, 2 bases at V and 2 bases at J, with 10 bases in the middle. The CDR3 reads CASSMARANSDYTF. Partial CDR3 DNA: TGTGCCAGCAGTATGGCCAGGGCTAACTCC.

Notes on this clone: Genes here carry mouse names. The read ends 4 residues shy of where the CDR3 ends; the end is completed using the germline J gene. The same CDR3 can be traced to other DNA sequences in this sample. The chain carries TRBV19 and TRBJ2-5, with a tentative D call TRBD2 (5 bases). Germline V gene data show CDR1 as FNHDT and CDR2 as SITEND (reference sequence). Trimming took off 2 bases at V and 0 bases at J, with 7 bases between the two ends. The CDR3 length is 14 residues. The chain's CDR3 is CASSILGNQDTQYF. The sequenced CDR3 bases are TGTGCCAGCAGTATCCTGGGTAACCAAGAC. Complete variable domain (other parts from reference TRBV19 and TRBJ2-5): GGIITQTPKFLIGQEGQKLTLKCQQNFNHDTMYWYRQDSGKGLRLIYYSITENDLQKGDLSEGYDASREKKSSFSLTVTSAQKNEMAVFLCASSILGNQDTQYFGPGTRLLVL.